These 30 T cell receptor beta chains were sequenced from one sample in a study of blood T cell repertoires in COVID-19. Only in-frame clones appear in the TCRdb table, and some are missing; sequencing was by immunoSEQ multiplex PCR. There are some 31,000 clones in the sample; around 73% occur only once, and 7.4% lies in the top ten. The sequenced sample consisted of peripheral blood. The receptors shown here come from a woman aged 60 to 75 with acute or convalescent COVID-19.

The chain has TRBV10-1 and TRBJ2-3, with D maybe TRBD1 (5 bases). CDR3 size: 14 residues. CDR1 is WNHNN, CDR2 SYGVQD, per germline (reference sequence). Trimming stripped 4 bases from V and 3 bases from J, with 11 bases between. CDR3 in DNA: TGCGCCAGCAGTGCGACAGCTACTACAGATACGCAGTATTTT. Protein: CASSATATTDTQYF.

This clone was seen once. The rearrangement joins TRBV7-2 to TRBJ2-1, with TRBD2 as a possible D gene (6 bases). V lost 1 base and J 7 bases, leaving 11 bases between the germline ends. The CDR3 consists of 14 residues. Germline CDR1 is SGHTA and CDR2 is FQGNSA. The CDR3 coding sequence is TGTGCCAGCAGCTTAGATTACGGGACTAATGAGCAGTTCTTC. It specifies CASSLDYGTNEQFF.

The chain couples TRBV4-2 to TRBJ1-2, with D perhaps TRBD1 (5 bases). CDR1 is LGHNA, CDR2 YNFKEQ, per germline. V lost 1 base and J lost 2, with 8 bases in between. This CDR3 contains 14 residues. The CDR3 sequence: CASSQVTENYGYTF. The CDR3 region has the DNA TGTGCCAGCAGCCAAGTGACAGAAAACTATGGCTACACCTTC.

The CDR3, as DNA: TGCGCCAGCAGCCAACTCGGGGAGCTGTTTTTT. Translating it yields CASSQLGELFF. The chain couples TRBV4-1 to TRBJ2-2; D gene uncertain. This CDR3 spans 11 amino acids. Germline V CDR1 and CDR2: MGHRA, YSYEKL. Between the trimmed V and J ends, which lost 2 bases and 7 bases, there was a span of 2 bases.

The chain uses TRBV6-1 and TRBJ1-5; TRBD1 is a possible D gene (5 bases). Per the germline V gene, CDR1 is MNHNS and CDR2 is SASEGT. V was clipped by 5 bases and J by 6 bases, with 11 bases between them. The CDR3 is made up of 13 amino acids. The CDR3 DNA sequence: TGTGCCAGCAGTTCTACACAGGTTCAGCCCCAGCATTTT. Residues: CASSSTQVQPQHF.

CDR3: CASSLRQGEKLFF. In DNA, the CDR3 is TGTGCCAGCAGCTTACGGCAGGGGGAAAAACTGTTTTTT. This chain connects TRBV2 to TRBJ1-4; D is possibly TRBD1 (6 bases). The CDR3 sequence is 13 residues long. V was pared by 6 bases and J by 8 bases, with 13 bases between. CDR1 SNHLY and CDR2 FYNNEI come from the germline V gene.

The chain joins TRBV6-1 to TRBJ1-3; 12 bases agree with TRBD1. The CDR3 is made up of 15 amino acids. Trimming took 2 bases from V and 8 from J; bases not matched to a gene: 4. The germline gives CDR1 MNHNS, CDR2 SASEGT. DNA for the CDR3: TGTGCCAGCAGTGAACCGGGACAGGGGGCTTACACCATATATTTT. It encodes CASSEPGQGAYTIYF.

This clone was seen just once. The V gene is TRBV30, the J gene TRBJ1-6; 7 bases are shared with TRBD1. With 5 bases clipped from V and 7 bases from J, the junction kept 8 bases outside the gene matches. The CDR3 sequence is 14 residues long. In germline, CDR1 is GTSNPN, CDR2 SVGIG (reference sequence). Here the CDR3 reads CAWGGTAENSPLHF. DNA of the CDR3: TGTGCCTGGGGAGGGACAGCCGAAAATTCACCCCTCCACTTT.

The genes are TRBV30 and TRBJ2-7; D ambiguous. V lost 1 base to trimming and J lost 1 base, with 11 bases between them. CDR1 and CDR2 (germline): GTSNPN, SVGIG (reference sequence). The CDR3 is 14 amino acids. Here the CDR3 reads CAWSAGQTSYEQYF. The DNA of the CDR3 is TGTGCCTGGAGTGCGGGTCAGACGTCCTACGAGCAGTACTTC.

The gene calls are TRBV5-8 and TRBJ1-2; D call uncertain. The CDR3 runs to 15 residues. CDR1 SGHTS and CDR2 YDEGEE come from the germline V gene. Trimming removed 1 base from V and 6 bases from J, with 16 bases in between. DNA of the CDR3: TGTGCCAGCAGCTTGAAGGCGGGGTCTATCCATGGCTACACCTTC. Its translation is CASSLKAGSIHGYTF.

This chain connects TRBV6-2 or TRBV6-3 to TRBJ2-7; D assignment may be TRBD1 or TRBD2 (6 bases each). The CDR3 contains 13 residues. Germline loops: CDR1 MNHEY, CDR2 SVGEGT. Trimming removed 7 bases from V and 6 bases from J, with 16 bases in between. DNA of the CDR3: TGTGCCAGCACCCCGGGGGCGGGTACCGAGCAGTACTTC. As protein: CASTPGAGTEQYF.

The V and J genes are TRBV3-1 (or the pseudogene TRBV3-2) and TRBJ2-7; 9 bases are shared with TRBD2. The CDR3 sequence is 13 residues long. Trimming took 7 bases from V and 6 from J; bases not matched to a gene: 7. Germline V gives CDR1 LGHDT, CDR2 YNNKEL (reference sequence). The CDR3 DNA is TGTGCCAGCATGGCTAGCGGGGTGGGCGAGCAGTACTTC. It yields the protein CASMASGVGEQYF.

Only a few counts were recorded for this clone. The chain combines TRBV19 with TRBJ1-6, with 8 bases identical to TRBD1. Germline CDR1 and CDR2: LNHDA and SQIVND (reference sequence). With 9 bases clipped from V and 5 bases from J, the junction kept 6 bases outside the gene matches. The CDR3 is made up of 14 amino acids. The CDR3 DNA follows: TGTGCCAGCGCGACAGGGGCTAATAATTCACCCCTCCACTTT. It encodes CASATGANNSPLHF.

The chain carries TRBV19 and TRBJ2-2; 12 nucleotides match TRBD1. The CDR3 consists of 17 residues. CDR1 is LNHDA and CDR2 is SQIVND in the germline V gene (reference sequence). J was trimmed by 6 bases and V by 6 bases; bases with no gene match: 11. The CDR3 DNA reads TGTGCCAGTAGCCACAGACCGGGACAGGGGGCATCCGGGGAGCTGTTTTTT. This translates into CASSHRPGQGASGELFF.

The rearrangement links TRBV5-1 to TRBJ1-2; the D gene is possibly TRBD1 (5 bases). Trimming pared 0 bases from V and 7 bases from J, leaving 13 bases between. Per the germline V gene, CDR1 is SGHRS and CDR2 is YFSETQ. The length of the CDR3 is 14 residues. The CDR3 region is CASSLEQGVGGYTF. Here the CDR3 DNA reads TGCGCCAGCAGCTTGGAGCAGGGTGTTGGTGGCTACACCTTC. Variable domain in full (rest from reference TRBV5-1 and TRBJ1-2): KAGVTQTPRYLIKTRGQQVTLSCSPISGHRSVSWYQQTPGQGLQFLFEYFSETQRNKGNFPGRFSGRQFSNSRSEMNVSTLELGDSALYLCASSLEQGVGGYTFGSGTRLTVV.

The V and J genes are TRBV2 and TRBJ1-5; D gene ambiguous. CDR1 SNHLY and CDR2 FYNNEI come from the germline V gene. This CDR3 has 14 residues. V lost 4 bases, J lost 4 bases, and 11 bases lay in between. CDR3 loop: CASSVNLGNQPQHF. DNA for the CDR3: TGTGCCAGCAGTGTGAATCTCGGGAATCAGCCCCAGCATTTT.

The CDR3 sequence: CAWSPQGGNQPQHF. The CDR3 bases are TGTGCCTGGAGTCCACAGGGAGGCAATCAGCCCCAGCATTTT. The rearrangement links TRBV30 to TRBJ1-5; a possible D gene is TRBD1 (6 bases). The CDR3 contains 14 residues. Trimming took off 2 bases at V and 2 bases at J, with 10 bases between the two ends. CDR1 and CDR2 from the germline V gene are GTSNPN and SVGIG (reference sequence).

This chain connects TRBV24-1 to TRBJ1-2; D is uncertain. The V and J ends lost 3 bases and 0 bases respectively, with 7 bases between them. CDR1 is KGHDR, CDR2 SFDVKD, per germline. CDR3 size: 14 residues. The CDR3 DNA is TGTGCCACCAGTGATCACCAGACTAACTATGGCTACACCTTC. Translation: CATSDHQTNYGYTF.

The chain links TRBV12-3 or TRBV12-4 to TRBJ1-3, with a tentative D call TRBD1 (6 bases). The CDR3 totals 13 residues. The V end was cut by 5 bases, the J end by 3 bases, with 8 bases between. The CDR3 here is CASSPGVGNTIYF. DNA for the CDR3: TGTGCCAGCAGTCCAGGGGTTGGAAACACCATATATTTT.

This chain joins TRBV2 and TRBJ1-1; D not certain. The V end lost 1 base, the J end lost 0 bases, and 9 bases lay between the germline ends. CDR3 length equals 15 residues. Looked up from germline, CDR1 is SNHLY and CDR2 is FYNNEI. The CDR3 protein is CASSEVPTMNTEAFF. The CDR3 region has the DNA TGTGCCAGCAGTGAAGTGCCGACTATGAACACTGAAGCTTTCTTT.

This sequence joins TRBV14 and TRBJ1-2; D perhaps matches TRBD1 (6 bases). Germline lookup yields CDR1 SGHDN and CDR2 FVKESK. The CDR3 loop spans 14 amino acids. V lost 5 bases and J 7 bases, leaving 17 bases between the germline ends. The CDR3 DNA reads TGTGCCAGCAGCATGGGGGGGCCGATATTTGGCTACACCTTC. It codes for CASSMGGPIFGYTF.

The chain employs TRBV4-1 and TRBJ2-1; D uncertain. Germline V gives CDR1 MGHRA, CDR2 YSYEKL. V gave up 2 bases and J gave up 0 bases, with 8 bases separating them. The CDR3 is 15 amino acids. CDR3 in amino acids: CASSQWSGSYNEQFF. The CDR3, as DNA: TGCGCCAGCAGCCAATGGTCCGGCTCCTACAATGAGCAGTTCTTC.

The rearrangement uses TRBV11-2 and TRBJ2-1; TRBD2 matches at 12 bases. This CDR3 has 17 residues. Germline values: CDR1 SGHAT, CDR2 FQNNGV. With V trimmed by 5 bases and J by 4 bases, 9 bases remained unmatched. The CDR3 nucleotides read TGTGCCAGCAGCCCTAGACTTACTAGCGGGGGGTACAATGAGCAGTTCTTC. As protein: CASSPRLTSGGYNEQFF.

This clone was found a few times. This chain joins TRBV28 and TRBJ1-3, with D perhaps TRBD1 (6 bases). This CDR3 region has 17 residues. Trimming took off 4 bases at V and 0 bases at J, with 16 bases between the two ends. Looked up from germline, CDR1 is MDHEN and CDR2 is SYDVKM. The CDR3 spells CASSSPGTPSSGNTIYF. Written as DNA, the CDR3 is TGTGCCAGCAGTTCCCCCGGGACACCGAGCTCTGGAAACACCATATATTTT. Looking up the rest from reference TRBV28 and TRBJ1-3 gives the full variable domain: DVKVTQSSRYLVKRTGEKVFLECVQDMDHENMFWYRQDPGLGLRLIYFSYDVKMKEKGDIPEGYSVSREKKERFSLILESASTNQTSMYLCASSSPGTPSSGNTIYFGEGSWLTVV.

This chain links TRBV2 with TRBJ1-2, with 11 bases identical to TRBD1. V gave up 5 bases and J gave up 3 bases; unmatched junction bases: 5. This CDR3 region has 15 residues. Germline lookup yields CDR1 SNHLY and CDR2 FYNNEI. This CDR3 reads CASSRTGGADYGYTF. CDR3 nucleotides: TGTGCCAGCAGTAGGACAGGGGGCGCGGACTATGGCTACACCTTC. The full variable domain, in which reference TRBV2 and TRBJ1-2 provide the parts outside the CDR3, is EPEVTQTPSHQVTQMGQEVILRCVPISNHLYFYWYRQILGQKVEFLVSFYNNEISEKSEIFDDQFSVERPDGSNFTLKIRSTKLEDSAMYFCASSRTGGADYGYTFGSGTRLTVV.

This clone was found a few times. The chain joins TRBV7-8 to TRBJ1-2; tentative D call: TRBD1 (5 bases). The germline CDR1 and CDR2 sequences are SGHVS and FQNEAQ. This CDR3 region has 14 residues. V gave up 1 base and J gave up 3 bases, with 9 bases separating them. CDR3 amino acids: CASSLGGDDYGYTF. The DNA for the CDR3 is TGTGCCAGCAGCTTAGGCGGGGACGACTATGGCTACACCTTC.

The CDR3: CAWSPWTGLGEQFF. The CDR3 DNA reads TGTGCCTGGAGTCCTTGGACAGGGTTGGGTGAGCAGTTCTTC. V usage is TRBV30 and J usage is TRBJ2-1; 8 bases map to TRBD1. CDR1 and CDR2 from the germline V gene are GTSNPN and SVGIG (reference sequence). CDR3 size: 14 residues. Germline trimming cut 2 bases from V and 9 bases from J; bases unmatched to any gene: 9.

This clone was found once. The J gene is TRBJ1-2, the V gene TRBV19; the match to TRBD1 covers 8 bases. With 5 bases clipped from V and 8 bases from J, the junction kept 10 bases outside the gene matches. The length of the CDR3 is 14 residues. CDR1 is LNHDA and CDR2 is SQIVND in the germline V gene (reference sequence). The CDR3 sequence is CASSRGQGELGYTF. In DNA, the CDR3 is TGTGCCAGTAGTCGAGGACAGGGCGAGTTAGGCTACACCTTC.

The V gene is TRBV6-1, the J gene TRBJ2-3, with 8 bases that match TRBD1. Germline V gene lookup returns CDR1 MNHNS and CDR2 SASEGT. This CDR3 contains 13 residues. V gave up 5 bases and J gave up 7 bases; unmatched junction bases: 5. The CDR3 loop reads CASSSGGQNTQYF. In DNA form, the CDR3 reads TGTGCCAGCAGTTCAGGGGGCCAGAATACGCAGTATTTT.

J is TRBJ2-7 and V is TRBV30; no clear D. Germline V lookup: CDR1 GTSNPN, CDR2 SVGIG (reference sequence). There are 12 residues in the CDR3. With 0 bases removed from V and 7 bases from J, the gap between germline ends came to 10 bases. CDR3 in amino acids: CAWSVLNEEQYF. In DNA, the CDR3 is TGTGCCTGGAGTGTACTAAACGAGGAGCAGTACTTC.